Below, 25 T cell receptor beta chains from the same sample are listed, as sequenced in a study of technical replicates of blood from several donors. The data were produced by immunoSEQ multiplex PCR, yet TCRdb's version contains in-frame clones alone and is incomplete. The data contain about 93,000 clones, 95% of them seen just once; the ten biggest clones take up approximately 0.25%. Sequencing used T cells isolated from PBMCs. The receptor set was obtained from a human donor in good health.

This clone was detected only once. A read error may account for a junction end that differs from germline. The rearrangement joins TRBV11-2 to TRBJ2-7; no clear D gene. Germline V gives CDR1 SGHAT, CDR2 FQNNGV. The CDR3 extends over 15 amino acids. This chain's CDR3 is CASSLEVTTFYEQYF. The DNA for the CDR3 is TGTGCCAGCAGCCTAGAAGTAACTACGTTCTACGAGCAGTACTTC.

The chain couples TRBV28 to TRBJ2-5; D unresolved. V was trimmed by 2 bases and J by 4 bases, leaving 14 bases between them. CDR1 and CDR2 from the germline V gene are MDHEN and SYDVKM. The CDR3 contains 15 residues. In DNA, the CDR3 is TGTGCCAGCAGTTTACCTGTCGCGAATAGAGAGACCCAGTACTTC. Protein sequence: CASSLPVANRETQYF.

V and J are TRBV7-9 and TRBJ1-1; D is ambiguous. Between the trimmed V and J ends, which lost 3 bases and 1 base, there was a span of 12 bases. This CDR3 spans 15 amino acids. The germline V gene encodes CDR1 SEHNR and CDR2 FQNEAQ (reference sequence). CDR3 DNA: TGTGCCAGCAGCTTTGCGCTCGGGAGGAACACTGAAGCTTTCTTT. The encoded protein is CASSFALGRNTEAFF.

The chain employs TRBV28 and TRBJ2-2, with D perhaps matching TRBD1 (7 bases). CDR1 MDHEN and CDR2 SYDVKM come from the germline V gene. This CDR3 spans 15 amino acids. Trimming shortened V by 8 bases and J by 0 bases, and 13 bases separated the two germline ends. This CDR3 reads CASGGGTANTGELFF. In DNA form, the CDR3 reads TGTGCCAGCGGGGGCGGGACAGCGAACACCGGGGAGCTGTTTTTT.

In nucleotides, the CDR3 is TGTGCCAGCAGTCAAACGGGGCTAGCGGGAGCGCCAGATACGCAGTATTTT. Amino acid sequence: CASSQTGLAGAPDTQYF. The chain employs TRBV6-4 and TRBJ2-3, with 10 bases that match TRBD2. The V and J ends lost 5 bases and 4 bases, in that order; junction bases with no gene match: 12. This CDR3 is 17 amino acids long. The germline V gene has CDR1 MRHNA and CDR2 SNTAGT.

The CDR3: CASSDSTEGPNYGYTF. In DNA form, the CDR3 reads TGTGCCAGCAGTGACTCAACAGAAGGCCCTAACTATGGCTACACCTTC. The chain carries TRBV6-4 and TRBJ1-2; D remains unclear. Germline lookup yields CDR1 MRHNA and CDR2 SNTAGT. The V gene lost 0 bases and the J gene lost 0 bases, with 11 bases spanning the gap. This CDR3 has 16 residues.

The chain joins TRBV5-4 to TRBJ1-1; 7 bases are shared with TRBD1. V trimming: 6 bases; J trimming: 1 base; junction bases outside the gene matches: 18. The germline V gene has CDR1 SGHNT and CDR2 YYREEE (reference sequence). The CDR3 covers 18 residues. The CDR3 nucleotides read TGTGCCAGCACATTGAGGGGACAGTTTCTCCCCCCGAACACTGAAGCTTTCTTT. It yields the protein CASTLRGQFLPPNTEAFF.

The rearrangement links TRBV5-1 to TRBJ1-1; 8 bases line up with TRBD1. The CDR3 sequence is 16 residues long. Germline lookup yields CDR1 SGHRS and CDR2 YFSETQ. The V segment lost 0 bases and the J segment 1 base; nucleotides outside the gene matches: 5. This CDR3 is CASSLVTGGRNTEAFF. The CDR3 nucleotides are TGCGCCAGCAGCTTGGTCACAGGGGGGAGGAACACTGAAGCTTTCTTT.

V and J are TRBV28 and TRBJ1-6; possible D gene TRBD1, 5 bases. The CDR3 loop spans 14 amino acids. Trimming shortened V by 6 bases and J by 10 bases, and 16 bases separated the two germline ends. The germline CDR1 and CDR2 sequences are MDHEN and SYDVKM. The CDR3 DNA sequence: TGTGCCAGCAGCTCGACAGAATTTTGGTCACCCCTCCACTTT. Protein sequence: CASSSTEFWSPLHF.

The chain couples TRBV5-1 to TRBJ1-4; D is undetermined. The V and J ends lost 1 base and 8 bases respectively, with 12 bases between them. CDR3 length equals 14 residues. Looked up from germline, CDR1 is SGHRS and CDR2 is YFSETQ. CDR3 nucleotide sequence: TGCGCCAGCAGCTTGACAGAGACTACCGAAAAACTGTTTTTT. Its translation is CASSLTETTEKLFF.

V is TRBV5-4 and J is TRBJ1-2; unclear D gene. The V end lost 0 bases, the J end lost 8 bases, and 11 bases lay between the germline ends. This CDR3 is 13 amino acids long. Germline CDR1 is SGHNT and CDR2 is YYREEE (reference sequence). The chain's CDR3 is CASSLESSGGYTF. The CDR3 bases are TGTGCCAGCAGCTTGGAGTCCTCGGGGGGCTACACCTTC.

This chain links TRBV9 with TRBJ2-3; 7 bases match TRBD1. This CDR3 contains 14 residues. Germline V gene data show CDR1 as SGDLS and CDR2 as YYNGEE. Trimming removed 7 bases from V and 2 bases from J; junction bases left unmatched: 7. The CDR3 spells CASGTAEITDTQYF. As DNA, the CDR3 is TGTGCCAGCGGGACAGCTGAGATCACAGATACGCAGTATTTT.

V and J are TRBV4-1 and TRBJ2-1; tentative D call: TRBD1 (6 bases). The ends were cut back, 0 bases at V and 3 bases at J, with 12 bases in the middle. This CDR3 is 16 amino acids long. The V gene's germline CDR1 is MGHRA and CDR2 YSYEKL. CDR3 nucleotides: TGCGCCAGCAGCCAAGATCTTGACAGGAACTACAATGAGCAGTTCTTC. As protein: CASSQDLDRNYNEQFF.

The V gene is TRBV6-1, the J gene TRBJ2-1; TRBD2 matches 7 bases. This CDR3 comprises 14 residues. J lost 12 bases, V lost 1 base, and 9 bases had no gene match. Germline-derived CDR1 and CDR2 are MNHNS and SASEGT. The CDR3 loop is CASSEGFWGGWQFF. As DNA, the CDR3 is TGTGCCAGCAGTGAAGGGTTTTGGGGGGGGTGGCAGTTCTTC.

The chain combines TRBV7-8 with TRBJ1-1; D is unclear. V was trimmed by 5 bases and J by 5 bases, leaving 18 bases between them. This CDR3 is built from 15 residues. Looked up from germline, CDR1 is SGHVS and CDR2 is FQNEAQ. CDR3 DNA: TGTGCCAGCAGCGGAAGTCGGCTTTCGGGGACTGAAGCTTTCTTT. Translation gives CASSGSRLSGTEAFF. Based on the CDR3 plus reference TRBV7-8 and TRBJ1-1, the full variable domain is GAGVSQSPRYKVAKRGQDVALRCDPISGHVSLFWYQQALGQGPEFLTYFQNEAQLDKSGLPSDRFFAERPEGSVSTLKIQRTQQEDSAVYLCASSGSRLSGTEAFFGQGTRLTVV.

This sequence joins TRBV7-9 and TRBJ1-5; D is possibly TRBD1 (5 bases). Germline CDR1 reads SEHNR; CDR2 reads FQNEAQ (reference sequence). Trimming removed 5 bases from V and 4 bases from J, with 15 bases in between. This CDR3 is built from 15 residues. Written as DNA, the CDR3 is TGTGCCAGCAGCCTAAGAGACAGCTTAAATCAGCCCCAGCATTTT. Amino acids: CASSLRDSLNQPQHF.

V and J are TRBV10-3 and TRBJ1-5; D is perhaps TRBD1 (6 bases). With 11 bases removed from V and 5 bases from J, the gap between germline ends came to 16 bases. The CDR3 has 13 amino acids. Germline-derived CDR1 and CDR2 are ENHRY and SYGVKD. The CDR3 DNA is TGTGCCGTTCAGGGGAGCTTGGATCAGCCCCAGCATTTT. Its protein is CAVQGSLDQPQHF.

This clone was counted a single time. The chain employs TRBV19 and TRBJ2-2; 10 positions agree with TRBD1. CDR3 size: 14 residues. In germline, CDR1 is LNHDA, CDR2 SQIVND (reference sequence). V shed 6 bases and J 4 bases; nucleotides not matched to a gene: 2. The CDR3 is CASSRDRGTGELFF. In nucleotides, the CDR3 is TGTGCCAGTAGCCGGGACAGGGGCACCGGGGAGCTGTTTTTT.

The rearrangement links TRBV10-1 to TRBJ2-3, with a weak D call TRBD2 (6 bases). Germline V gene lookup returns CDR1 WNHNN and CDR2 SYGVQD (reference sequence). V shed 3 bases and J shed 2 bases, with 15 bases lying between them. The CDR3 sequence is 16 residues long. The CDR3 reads CASSDTRREHTDTQYF. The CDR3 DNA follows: TGCGCCAGCAGTGATACGAGACGGGAGCACACAGATACGCAGTATTTT.

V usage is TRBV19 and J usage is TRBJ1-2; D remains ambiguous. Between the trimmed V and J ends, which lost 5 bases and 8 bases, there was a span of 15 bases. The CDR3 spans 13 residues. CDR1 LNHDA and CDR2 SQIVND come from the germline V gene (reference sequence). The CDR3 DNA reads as TGTGCCAGTAGTGTTCAGCTTGTCGGGGGCTACACCTTC. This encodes CASSVQLVGGYTF.

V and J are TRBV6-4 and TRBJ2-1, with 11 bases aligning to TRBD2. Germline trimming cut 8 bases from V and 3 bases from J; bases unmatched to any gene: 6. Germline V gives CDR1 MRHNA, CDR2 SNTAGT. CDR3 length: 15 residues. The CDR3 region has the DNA TGTGCCAGCTCCGTCGGGACTAGCGGCTACAATGAGCAGTTCTTC. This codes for CASSVGTSGYNEQFF.

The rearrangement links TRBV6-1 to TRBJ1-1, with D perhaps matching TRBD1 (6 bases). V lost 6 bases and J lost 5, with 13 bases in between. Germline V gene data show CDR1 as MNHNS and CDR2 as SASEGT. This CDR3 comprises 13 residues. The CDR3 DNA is TGTGCCAGCAGAACTCAGGGGAATACTGAAGCTTTCTTT. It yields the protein CASRTQGNTEAFF.

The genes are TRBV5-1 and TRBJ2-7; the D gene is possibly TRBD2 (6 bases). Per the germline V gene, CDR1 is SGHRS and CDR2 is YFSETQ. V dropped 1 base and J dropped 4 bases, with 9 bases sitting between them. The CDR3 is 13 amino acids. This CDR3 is CASSLPGEYEQYF. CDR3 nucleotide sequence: TGCGCCAGCAGCTTGCCGGGAGAGTACGAGCAGTACTTC. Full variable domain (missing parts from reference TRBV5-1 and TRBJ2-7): KAGVTQTPRYLIKTRGQQVTLSCSPISGHRSVSWYQQTPGQGLQFLFEYFSETQRNKGNFPGRFSGRQFSNSRSEMNVSTLELGDSALYLCASSLPGEYEQYFGPGTRLTVT.

This CDR3 reads CASSPQGNRRTEAFF. The CDR3 region has the DNA TGCGCCAGCAGCCCACAGGGGAACCGCCGGACTGAAGCTTTCTTT. The chain is built from TRBV5-1 and TRBJ1-1, with TRBD1 matching 7 bases. CDR3 length equals 15 residues. Unmatched junction bases numbered 11, after V lost 4 bases and J lost 5 bases. CDR1 is SGHRS, CDR2 YFSETQ, per germline.

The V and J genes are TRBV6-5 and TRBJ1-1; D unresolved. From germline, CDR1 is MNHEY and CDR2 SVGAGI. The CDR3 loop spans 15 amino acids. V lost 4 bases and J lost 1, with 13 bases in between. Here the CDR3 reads CASSLVNLPNTEAFF. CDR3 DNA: TGTGCCAGCAGTTTAGTAAACTTACCGAACACTGAAGCTTTCTTT.